A selection of T cell receptor beta chains follows, all from one sample in a study of blood T cell repertoires in COVID-19. The protocol was immunoSEQ multiplex PCR, while the TCRdb copy is restricted to in-frame clones and leaves out a portion. The sample has just over 150,000 clones, 82% seen once; the top ten hold roughly 6.4%. Sequencing used peripheral blood. These receptors all come from a woman in her thirties or forties with COVID-19, enrolled during active disease. The CDR3 runs from the conserved cysteine through the conserved F or W. D genes are given only for firm matches. Clone size is given for some rows only: seen once, a few or many times, or a class if the clone is expanded.

v_call	clone_size	j_call	d_call	cdr3_aa	cdr3_nt
TRBV19	.	TRBJ2-7	.	CASSIRRGEQYF	TGTGCCAGTAGTATACGTCGGGGCGAGCAGTACTTC
TRBV6-2/TRBV6-3	.	TRBJ2-1	TRBD2	CASSQTSGRKVF	TGTGCCAGCAGTCAAACTAGCGGGAGAAAGGTCTTC
TRBV5-4	.	TRBJ1-2	TRBD1	CASSPTGANYGYTF	TGTGCCAGCAGCCCGACAGGGGCTAACTATGGCTACACCTTC
TRBV30	.	TRBJ1-1	.	CAWAAGGAGEAFF	TGTGCCTGGGCCGCGGGGGGGGCGGGTGAAGCTTTCTTT
TRBV6-5	.	TRBJ2-7	.	CASSLTGNYGEQYF	TGTGCCAGCAGTTTAACAGGGAATTACGGCGAGCAGTACTTC
TRBV7-9	.	TRBJ2-1	.	CASSLSLYNEQFF	TGTGCCAGCAGCTTATCACTGTACAATGAGCAGTTCTTC
TRBV28	.	TRBJ1-4	.	CASSDVSRGQTNEKLFF	TGTGCCAGCAGTGACGTCAGTCGGGGACAAACTAATGAAAAACTGTTTTTT
TRBV5-8	few	TRBJ2-7	.	CASSWDTYEQYF	TGTGCCAGCAGCTGGGACACCTACGAGCAGTACTTC
TRBV18	.	TRBJ1-3	.	CASSPPARGFGNTIYF	TGTGCCAGCTCACCACCGGCGCGGGGCTTTGGAAACACCATATATTTT
TRBV5-8	.	TRBJ1-5	.	CASSATWGGHRNQPQHF	TGTGCCAGCAGCGCAACGTGGGGGGGGCACCGCAATCAGCCCCAGCATTTT
TRBV4-2	many	TRBJ2-7	TRBD1	CASSQDNWRTGTSYEQYF	TGTGCCAGCAGCCAAGATAATTGGCGGACAGGGACCTCCTACGAGCAGTACTTC
TRBV7-9	.	TRBJ2-1	.	CASSFGGGAEQFF	TGTGCCAGCAGCTTTGGTGGTGGGGCAGAGCAGTTCTTC
TRBV27	.	TRBJ2-5	TRBD1	CASSGGQGARTQYF	TGTGCCAGCAGTGGGGGACAGGGGGCCAGGACCCAGTACTTC
TRBV4-1	once	TRBJ2-5	.	CASSQPNPEETQYF	TGCGCCAGCAGCCAACCAAACCCAGAAGAGACCCAGTACTTC
TRBV5-1	.	TRBJ2-2	TRBD1	CASSLAGGSGELFF	TGCGCCAGCAGCTTGGCAGGGGGCAGCGGGGAGCTGTTTTTT
TRBV19	.	TRBJ1-3	TRBD1	CASSTGTGGSSGNTIYF	TGTGCCAGTAGTACTGGGACAGGGGGGAGCTCTGGAAACACCATATATTTT
TRBV5-6	.	TRBJ1-2	.	CASSAFLDLTQTNYGYTF	TGTGCCAGCAGCGCCTTTTTGGACTTAACCCAGACTAACTATGGCTACACCTTC
TRBV19	few	TRBJ2-1	.	CASSIGPGYNEQFF	TGTGCCAGTAGTATAGGCCCCGGCTACAATGAGCAGTTCTTC
TRBV5-4	.	TRBJ2-3	TRBD2	CASRQPGGSPDTQYF	TGTGCCAGCAGACAACCGGGGGGGAGCCCAGATACGCAGTATTTT
TRBV7-8	.	TRBJ1-5	.	CASSFGAGVSPNQPQHF	TGTGCCAGCAGCTTTGGGGCAGGGGTTAGTCCAAATCAGCCCCAGCATTTT
TRBV7-2	.	TRBJ1-1	TRBD1	CASSLEGQVYTEAFF	TGTGCCAGCAGCTTAGAGGGACAGGTGTATACTGAAGCTTTCTTT
TRBV19	.	TRBJ2-3	TRBD2	CASSLGGARGADTQYF	TGTGCCAGTAGTCTCGGGGGGGCCCGTGGGGCAGATACGCAGTATTTT
TRBV2	.	TRBJ1-1	TRBD1	CASRAGQGRTEAFF	TGTGCCAGCAGGGCTGGACAGGGACGGACTGAAGCTTTCTTT
TRBV5-1	.	TRBJ2-7	.	CASSMYSGDALYEQYF	TGCGCCAGCAGCATGTATAGCGGAGACGCACTGTACGAGCAGTACTTC
TRBV4-1	.	TRBJ1-3	.	CASSQDLERTSGNTIYF	TGCGCCAGCAGCCAAGACTTAGAGCGGACCTCTGGAAACACCATATATTTT
TRBV10-1	.	TRBJ2-2	TRBD2	CASSPGLAGVGELFF	TGCGCCAGCAGTCCCGGACTAGCGGGAGTCGGGGAGCTGTTTTTT
TRBV6-6	.	TRBJ1-2	.	CASRPGQHGYTF	TGTGCCAGCAGACCCGGACAGCATGGCTACACCTTC
TRBV19	.	TRBJ1-2	.	CASSMGASYGYTF	TGTGCCAGTAGTATGGGGGCGTCTTATGGCTACACCTTC
TRBV27	.	TRBJ1-1	TRBD1	CASSKLTTGTNTEAFF	TGTGCCAGCAGTAAACTAACGACAGGGACCAACACTGAAGCTTTCTTT
TRBV18	.	TRBJ1-1	.	CASSPVAGNTEAFF	TGTGCCAGCTCACCGGTCGCGGGGAACACTGAAGCTTTCTTT
TRBV28	once	TRBJ1-3	.	CASSWTASSGNTIYF	TGTGCCAGCAGTTGGACAGCGTCCTCTGGAAACACCATATATTTT
TRBV18	.	TRBJ2-1	TRBD2	CASSPYWTSGRGAENNEQFF	TGTGCCAGCTCACCCTATTGGACTAGCGGGAGGGGAGCTGAAAACAATGAGCAGTTCTTC
TRBV28	.	TRBJ1-3	.	CASSRPGVSTGNTIYF	TGTGCCAGCAGCCGCCCGGGGGTGTCTACTGGAAACACCATATATTTT
TRBV7-2	once	TRBJ2-1	TRBD2	CASSLVWTRYNEQFF	TGTGCCAGCAGCTTAGTGTGGACTAGATACAATGAGCAGTTCTTC
TRBV5-6	few	TRBJ1-2	.	CASSLGAGRNYGYTF	TGTGCCAGCAGCTTGGGGGCCGGCAGAAACTATGGCTACACCTTC
TRBV18	.	TRBJ1-1	.	CASSPQGQNTEAFF	TGTGCCAGCTCACCACAGGGACAGAACACTGAAGCTTTCTTT
TRBV4-2	.	TRBJ1-1	.	CASSQGRNTEAFF	TGTGCCAGCAGCCAGGGCAGGAACACTGAAGCTTTCTTT
TRBV7-9	.	TRBJ2-7	.	CASSLAQAGNEQYF	TGTGCCAGCAGCTTAGCTCAGGCAGGGAACGAGCAGTACTTC
TRBV4-1	.	TRBJ1-3	.	CASSQGTGPGNTIYF	TGCGCCAGCAGCCAAGGCACAGGGCCGGGAAACACCATATATTTT
TRBV10-1	once	TRBJ2-3	TRBD2	CASSGGERGRSDTQYF	TGCGCCAGCAGTGGGGGAGAGCGGGGCCGTTCAGATACGCAGTATTTT
TRBV5-6	.	TRBJ2-7	TRBD2	CASSFLLAGGTYEQYF	TGTGCCAGCAGCTTTCTCCTAGCGGGAGGCACCTACGAGCAGTACTTC
TRBV5-1	once	TRBJ2-1	TRBD2	CASSELAGFPNEQFF	TGCGCCAGCAGCGAACTAGCGGGCTTCCCCAATGAGCAGTTCTTC
TRBV3-1/TRBV3-2	few	TRBJ1-2	TRBD1	CASSQAQQGVRTF	TGTGCCAGCAGCCAAGCACAACAGGGGGTTCGGACCTTC
TRBV5-1	.	TRBJ1-2	TRBD1	CASSLGAGGHYTF	TGCGCCAGCAGCTTGGGGGCAGGGGGACACTACACCTTC
TRBV6-2/TRBV6-3	.	TRBJ2-2	.	CASSAGAGELFF	TGTGCCAGCAGTGCAGGGGCCGGGGAGCTGTTTTTT
TRBV10-1	many	TRBJ2-7	.	CASSEESRGSEQYF	TGCGCCAGCAGCGAAGAATCTCGGGGGAGCGAGCAGTACTTC
TRBV6-1	.	TRBJ2-7	TRBD2	CASIEAGVTYEQYF	TGTGCCAGCATCGAAGCGGGAGTGACCTACGAGCAGTACTTC
TRBV3-1/TRBV3-2	.	TRBJ2-3	.	CASAVAGTDTQYF	TGTGCCAGTGCCGTGGCAGGCACAGATACGCAGTATTTT
TRBV6-1	.	TRBJ2-3	TRBD2	CASSEAVWGLAGVLDTQYF	TGTGCCAGCAGTGAAGCGGTCTGGGGTCTAGCGGGAGTGCTAGATACGCAGTATTTT
TRBV3-1/TRBV3-2	.	TRBJ2-1	.	CASSGGFYEQFF	TGTGCCAGCAGCGGAGGGTTCTATGAGCAGTTCTTC
TRBV21-1	.	TRBJ2-3	.	CASSSPEKLAGTEGCTDTQYF	TGTGCCAGCAGCTCCCCAGAGAAACTAGCGGGGACGGAGGGCTGCACAGATACGCAGTATTTT
TRBV29-1	once	TRBJ2-1	.	CSGRSAAINEQFF	TGCAGCGGGAGGTCGGCAGCTATCAATGAGCAGTTCTTC
TRBV27	.	TRBJ2-2	TRBD2	CASSFSAGGTGELFF	TGTGCCAGCAGTTTTTCAGCGGGAGGGACTGGGGAGCTGTTTTTT
TRBV6-5	.	TRBJ2-5	TRBD1	CASKTPGQGRETQYF	TGTGCCAGCAAAACCCCGGGACAGGGTCGAGAGACCCAGTACTTC
TRBV10-3	.	TRBJ2-7	TRBD2	CAIRTSGRNEQYF	TGTGCCATCAGGACTAGCGGGAGAAACGAGCAGTACTTC